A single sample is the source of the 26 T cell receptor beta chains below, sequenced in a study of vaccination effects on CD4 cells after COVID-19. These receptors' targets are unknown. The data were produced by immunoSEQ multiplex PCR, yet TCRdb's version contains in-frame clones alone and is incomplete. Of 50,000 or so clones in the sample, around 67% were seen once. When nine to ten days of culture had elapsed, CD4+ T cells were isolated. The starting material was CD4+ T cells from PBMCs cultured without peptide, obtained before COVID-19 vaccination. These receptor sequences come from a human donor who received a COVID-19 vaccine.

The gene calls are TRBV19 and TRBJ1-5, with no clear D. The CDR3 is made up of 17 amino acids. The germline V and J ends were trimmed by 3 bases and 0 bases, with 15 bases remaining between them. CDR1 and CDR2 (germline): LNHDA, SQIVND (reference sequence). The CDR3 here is CASSIPSWAASNQPQHF. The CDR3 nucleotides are TGTGCCAGTAGTATTCCTAGCTGGGCCGCTAGCAATCAGCCCCAGCATTTT.

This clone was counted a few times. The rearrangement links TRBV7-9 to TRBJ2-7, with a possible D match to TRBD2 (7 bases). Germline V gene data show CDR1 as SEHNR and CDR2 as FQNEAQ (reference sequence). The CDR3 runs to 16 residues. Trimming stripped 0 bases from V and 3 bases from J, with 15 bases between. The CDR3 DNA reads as TGTGCCAGCAGCTTAGCTGGCGGGGGCCTCATCTACGAGCAGTACTTC. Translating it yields CASSLAGGGLIYEQYF. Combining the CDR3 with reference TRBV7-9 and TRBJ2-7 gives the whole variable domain DTGVSQNPRHKITKRGQNVTFRCDPISEHNRLYWYRQTLGQGPEFLTYFQNEAQLEKSRLLSDRFSAERPKGSFSTLEIQRTEQGDSAMYLCASSLAGGGLIYEQYFGPGTRLTVT.

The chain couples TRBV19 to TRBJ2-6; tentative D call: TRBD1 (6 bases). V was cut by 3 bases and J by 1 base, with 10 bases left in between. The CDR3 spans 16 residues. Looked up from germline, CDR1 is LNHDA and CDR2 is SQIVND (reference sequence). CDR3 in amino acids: CASSINTGSGANVLTF. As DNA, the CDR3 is TGTGCCAGTAGTATTAATACAGGGTCTGGGGCCAACGTCCTGACTTTC.

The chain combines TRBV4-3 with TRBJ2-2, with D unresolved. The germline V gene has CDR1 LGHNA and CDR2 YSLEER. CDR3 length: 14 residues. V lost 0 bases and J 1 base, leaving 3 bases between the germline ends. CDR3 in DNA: TGCGCCAGCAGCCAAGAAAGGAACACCGGGGAGCTGTTTTTT. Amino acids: CASSQERNTGELFF.

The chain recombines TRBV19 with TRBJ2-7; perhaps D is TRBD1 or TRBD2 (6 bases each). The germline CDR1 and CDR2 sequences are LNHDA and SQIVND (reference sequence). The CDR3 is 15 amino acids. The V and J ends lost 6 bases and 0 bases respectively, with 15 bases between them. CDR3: CASSLLGGLSYEQYF. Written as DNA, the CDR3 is TGTGCCAGTAGCCTCCTAGGGGGGCTCTCCTACGAGCAGTACTTC.

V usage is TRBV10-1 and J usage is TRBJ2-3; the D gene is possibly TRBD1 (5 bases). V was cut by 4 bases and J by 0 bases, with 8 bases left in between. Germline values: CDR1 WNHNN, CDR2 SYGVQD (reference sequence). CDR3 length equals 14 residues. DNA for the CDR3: TGCGCCAGCAGTGGGACAAATAGCACAGATACGCAGTATTTT. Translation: CASSGTNSTDTQYF.

The CDR3 loop is CASSFGLSNTGELFF. Written as DNA, the CDR3 is TGTGCCAGTAGTTTCGGGCTATCTAACACCGGGGAGCTGTTTTTT. The rearrangement uses TRBV19 and TRBJ2-2; the D is unclear. The germline V gene encodes CDR1 LNHDA and CDR2 SQIVND (reference sequence). This CDR3 has 15 residues. Trimming left V 5 bases short and J 2 bases short, with 12 bases between.

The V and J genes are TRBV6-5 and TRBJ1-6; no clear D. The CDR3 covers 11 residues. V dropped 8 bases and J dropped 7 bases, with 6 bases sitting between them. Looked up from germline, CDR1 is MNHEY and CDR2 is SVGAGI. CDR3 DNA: TGTGCCAGCGGGGAAAATTCACCCCTCCACTTT. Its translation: CASGENSPLHF.

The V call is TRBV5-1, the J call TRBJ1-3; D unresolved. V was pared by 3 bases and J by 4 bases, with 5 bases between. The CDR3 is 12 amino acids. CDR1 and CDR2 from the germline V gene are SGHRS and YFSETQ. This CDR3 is CASSSGGNTIYF. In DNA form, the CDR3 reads TGCGCCAGCAGCTCTGGGGGAAACACCATATATTTT.

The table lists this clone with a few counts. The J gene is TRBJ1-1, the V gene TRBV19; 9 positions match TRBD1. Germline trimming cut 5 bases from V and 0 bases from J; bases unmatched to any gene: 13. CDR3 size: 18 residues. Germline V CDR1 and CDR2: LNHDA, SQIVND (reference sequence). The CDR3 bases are TGTGCCAGTAGTGGACCCGGGACAGGGATAAGGATGAACACTGAAGCTTTCTTT. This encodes CASSGPGTGIRMNTEAFF.

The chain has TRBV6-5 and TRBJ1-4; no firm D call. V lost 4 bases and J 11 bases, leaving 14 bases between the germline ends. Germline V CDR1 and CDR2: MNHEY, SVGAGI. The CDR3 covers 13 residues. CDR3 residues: CASSLGQPGKLFF. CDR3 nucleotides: TGTGCCAGCAGTTTGGGCCAACCCGGGAAACTGTTTTTT.

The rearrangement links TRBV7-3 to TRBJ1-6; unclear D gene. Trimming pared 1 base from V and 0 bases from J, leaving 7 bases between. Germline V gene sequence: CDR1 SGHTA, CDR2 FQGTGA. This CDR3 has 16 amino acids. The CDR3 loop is CASSLKGTSYNSPLHF. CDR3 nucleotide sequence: TGTGCCAGCAGCTTAAAGGGCACCTCCTATAATTCACCCCTCCACTTT.

CDR3 residues: CATSSRVMNTEAFF. The CDR3 DNA follows: TGTGCCACCAGCAGCAGGGTCATGAACACTGAAGCTTTCTTT. V gene TRBV15 combines with J gene TRBJ1-1; tentative D call: TRBD1 (5 bases). Germline CDR1 LNHNV, CDR2 YYDKDF (reference sequence). V was clipped by 3 bases and J by 0 bases, with 8 bases between them. This CDR3 comprises 14 residues.

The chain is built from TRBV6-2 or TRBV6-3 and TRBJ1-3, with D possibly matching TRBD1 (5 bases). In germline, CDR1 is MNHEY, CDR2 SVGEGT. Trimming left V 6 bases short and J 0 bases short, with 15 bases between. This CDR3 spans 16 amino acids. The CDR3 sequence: CASSPPGQRSGNTIYF. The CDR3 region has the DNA TGTGCCAGCAGCCCACCAGGACAACGCTCTGGAAACACCATATATTTT.

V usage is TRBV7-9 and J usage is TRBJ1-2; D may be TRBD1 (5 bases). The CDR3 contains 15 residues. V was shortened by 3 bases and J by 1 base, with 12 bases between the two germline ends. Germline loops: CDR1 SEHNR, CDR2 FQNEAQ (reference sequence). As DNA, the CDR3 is TGTGCCAGCAGCTTCACCGGGGGGGTTAACTATGGCTACACCTTC. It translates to CASSFTGGVNYGYTF. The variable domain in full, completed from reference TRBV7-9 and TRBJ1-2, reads DTGVSQNPRHKITKRGQNVTFRCDPISEHNRLYWYRQTLGQGPEFLTYFQNEAQLEKSRLLSDRFSAERPKGSFSTLEIQRTEQGDSAMYLCASSFTGGVNYGYTFGSGTRLTVV.

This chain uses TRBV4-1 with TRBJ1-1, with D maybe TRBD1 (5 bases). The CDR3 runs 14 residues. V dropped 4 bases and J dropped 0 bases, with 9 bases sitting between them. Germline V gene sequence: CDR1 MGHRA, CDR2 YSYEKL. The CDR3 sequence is CASSPRAMNTEAFF. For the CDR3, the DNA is TGCGCCAGCAGCCCCAGGGCTATGAACACTGAAGCTTTCTTT.

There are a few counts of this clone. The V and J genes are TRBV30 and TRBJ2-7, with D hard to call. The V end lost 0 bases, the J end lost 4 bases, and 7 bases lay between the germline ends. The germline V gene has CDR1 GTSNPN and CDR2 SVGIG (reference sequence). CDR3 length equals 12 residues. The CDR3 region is CAWSVTRYEQYF. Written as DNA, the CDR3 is TGTGCCTGGAGTGTAACCAGATACGAGCAGTACTTC.

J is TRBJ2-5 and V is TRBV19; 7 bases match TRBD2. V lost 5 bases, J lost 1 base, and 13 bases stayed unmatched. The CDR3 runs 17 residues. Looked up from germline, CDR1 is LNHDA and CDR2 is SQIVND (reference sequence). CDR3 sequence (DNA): TGTGCCAGTAGTCCAATGTTTCGGGGGGACTTCCAAGAGACCCAGTACTTC. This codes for CASSPMFRGDFQETQYF. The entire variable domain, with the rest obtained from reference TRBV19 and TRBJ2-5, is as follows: DGGITQSPKYLFRKEGQNVTLSCEQNLNHDAMYWYRQDPGQGLRLIYYSQIVNDFQKGDIAEGYSVSREKKESFPLTVTSAQKNPTAFYLCASSPMFRGDFQETQYFGPGTRLLVL.

The DNA of the CDR3 is TGTGCCAGCTTAGTCGCCGGGACAGGGCGTGCTTTCTTT. Its protein product is CASLVAGTGRAFF. The gene calls are TRBV6-5 and TRBJ1-1; 9 bases map to TRBD1. After removal of 8 bases from V and 11 bases from J, the junction contained 12 bases not matched to a gene. Germline lookup yields CDR1 MNHEY and CDR2 SVGAGI. The CDR3 is 13 amino acids.

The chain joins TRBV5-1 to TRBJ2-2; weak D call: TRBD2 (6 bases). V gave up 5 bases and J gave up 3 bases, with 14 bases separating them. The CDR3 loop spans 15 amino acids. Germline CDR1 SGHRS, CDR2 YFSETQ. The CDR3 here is CASSHSGTYTGELFF. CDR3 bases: TGCGCCAGCAGTCATTCCGGGACTTACACCGGGGAGCTGTTTTTT.

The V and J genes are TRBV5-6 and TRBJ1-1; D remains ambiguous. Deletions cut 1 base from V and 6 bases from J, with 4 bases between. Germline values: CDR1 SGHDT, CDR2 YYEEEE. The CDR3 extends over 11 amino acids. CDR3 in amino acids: CASSLRAEAFF. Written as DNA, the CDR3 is TGTGCCAGCAGCTTGAGGGCTGAAGCTTTCTTT. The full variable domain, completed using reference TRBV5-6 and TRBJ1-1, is DAGVTQSPTHLIKTRGQQVTLRCSPKSGHDTVSWYQQALGQGPQFIFQYYEEEERQRGNFPDRFSGHQFPNYSSELNVNALLLGDSALYLCASSLRAEAFFGQGTRLTVV.

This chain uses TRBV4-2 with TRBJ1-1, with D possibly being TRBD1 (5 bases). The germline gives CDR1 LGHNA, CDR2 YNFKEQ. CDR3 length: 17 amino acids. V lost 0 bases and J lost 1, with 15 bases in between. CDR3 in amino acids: CASSQDRTGVRNTEAFF. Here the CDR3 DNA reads TGTGCCAGCAGCCAAGACAGGACGGGGGTTAGGAACACTGAAGCTTTCTTT.

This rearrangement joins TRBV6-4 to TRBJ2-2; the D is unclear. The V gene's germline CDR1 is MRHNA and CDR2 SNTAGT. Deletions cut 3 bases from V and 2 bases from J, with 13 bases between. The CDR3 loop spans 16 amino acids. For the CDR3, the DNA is TGTGCCAGCAGTGATTTTAACCCTCCCAACACCGGGGAGCTGTTTTTT. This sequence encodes CASSDFNPPNTGELFF.

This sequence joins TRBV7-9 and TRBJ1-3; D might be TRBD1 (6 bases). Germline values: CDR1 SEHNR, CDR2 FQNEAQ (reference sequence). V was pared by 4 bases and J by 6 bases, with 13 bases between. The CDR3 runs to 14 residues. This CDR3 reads CASSWSGDVNTIYF. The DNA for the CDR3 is TGTGCCAGCAGCTGGTCAGGGGATGTAAACACCATATATTTT.

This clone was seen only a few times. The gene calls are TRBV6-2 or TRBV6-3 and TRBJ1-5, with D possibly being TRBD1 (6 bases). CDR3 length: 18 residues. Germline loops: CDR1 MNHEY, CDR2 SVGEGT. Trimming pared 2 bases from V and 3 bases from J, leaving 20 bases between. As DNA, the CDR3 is TGTGCCAGCAGTTACCACAGACAGGCTCAAGCGATCAATCAGCCCCAGCATTTT. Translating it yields CASSYHRQAQAINQPQHF.

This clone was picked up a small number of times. The CDR3 spells CASSQGLTRNTEAFF. The CDR3 DNA reads TGCGCCAGCAGCCAAGGGCTCACTAGGAACACTGAAGCTTTCTTT. This chain links TRBV4-1 with TRBJ1-1; D is unresolved. Germline assignment: CDR1 MGHRA and CDR2 YSYEKL. V was cut by 1 base and J by 1 base, with 10 bases left in between. The CDR3 has 15 amino acids.